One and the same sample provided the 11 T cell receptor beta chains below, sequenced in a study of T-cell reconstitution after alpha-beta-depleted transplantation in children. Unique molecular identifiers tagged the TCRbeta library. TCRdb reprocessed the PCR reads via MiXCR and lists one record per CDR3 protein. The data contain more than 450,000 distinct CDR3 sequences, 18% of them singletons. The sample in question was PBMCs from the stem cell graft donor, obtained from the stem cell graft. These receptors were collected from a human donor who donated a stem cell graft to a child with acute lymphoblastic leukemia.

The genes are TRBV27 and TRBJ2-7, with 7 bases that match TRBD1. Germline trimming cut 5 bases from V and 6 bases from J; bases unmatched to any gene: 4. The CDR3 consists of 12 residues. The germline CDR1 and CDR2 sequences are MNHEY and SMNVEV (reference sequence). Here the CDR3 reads CASSDRAGEQYF. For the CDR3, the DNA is TGTGCCAGCAGTGACAGGGCAGGCGAGCAGTACTTC.

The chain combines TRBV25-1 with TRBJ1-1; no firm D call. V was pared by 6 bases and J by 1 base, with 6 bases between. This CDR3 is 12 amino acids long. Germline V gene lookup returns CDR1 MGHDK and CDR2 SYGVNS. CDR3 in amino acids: CASRIGNTEAFF. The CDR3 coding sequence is TGTGCCAGCAGGATAGGGAACACTGAAGCTTTCTTT.

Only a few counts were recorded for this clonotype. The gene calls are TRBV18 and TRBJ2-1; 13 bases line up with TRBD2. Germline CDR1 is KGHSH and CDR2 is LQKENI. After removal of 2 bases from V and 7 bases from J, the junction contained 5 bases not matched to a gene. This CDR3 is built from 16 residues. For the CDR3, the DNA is TGTGCCAGCTCACCAGGACTAGCGGGAGAAGGGAATGAGCAGTTCTTC. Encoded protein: CASSPGLAGEGNEQFF.

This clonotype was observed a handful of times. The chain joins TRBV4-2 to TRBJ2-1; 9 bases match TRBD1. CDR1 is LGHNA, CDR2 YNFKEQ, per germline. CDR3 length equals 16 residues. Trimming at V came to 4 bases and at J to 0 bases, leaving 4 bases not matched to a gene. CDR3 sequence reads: CASSPRQGGSYNEQFF. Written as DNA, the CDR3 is TGTGCCAGCAGCCCGCGACAGGGGGGCTCCTACAATGAGCAGTTCTTC.

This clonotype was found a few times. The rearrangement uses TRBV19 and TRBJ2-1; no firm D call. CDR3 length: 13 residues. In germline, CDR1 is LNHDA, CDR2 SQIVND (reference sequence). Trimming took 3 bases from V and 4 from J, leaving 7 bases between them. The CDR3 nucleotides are TGTGCCAGTAGTATCATGCCATACAATGAGCAGTTCTTC. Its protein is CASSIMPYNEQFF.

The CDR3 spells CASRQQGEDEQYF. CDR3 nucleotide sequence: TGTGCCAGCAGACAACAGGGGGAAGACGAGCAGTACTTC. V is TRBV27 and J is TRBJ2-7; 8 bases align to TRBD1. V lost 6 bases and J lost 5; bases outside the gene matches: 6. The germline CDR1 and CDR2 sequences are MNHEY and SMNVEV (reference sequence). The CDR3 extends over 13 amino acids.

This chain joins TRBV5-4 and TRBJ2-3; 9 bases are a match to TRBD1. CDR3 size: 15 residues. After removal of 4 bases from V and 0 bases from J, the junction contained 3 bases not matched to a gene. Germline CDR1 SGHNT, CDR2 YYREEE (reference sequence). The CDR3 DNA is TGTGCCAGCAGCACCGGGACAGGGAGCACAGATACGCAGTATTTT. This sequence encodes CASSTGTGSTDTQYF.

The CDR3 bases are TGTGCCAGCTCACCACCGAAGATCCGCAGCTCCTACAATGAGCAGTTCTTC. Translated: CASSPPKIRSSYNEQFF. J is TRBJ2-1 and V is TRBV18, with unresolved D. Germline-derived CDR1 and CDR2 are KGHSH and LQKENI. Trimming cost V 0 bases and J 0 bases, with 12 bases left between them. CDR3 length equals 17 residues.

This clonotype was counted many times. The CDR3 loop reads CASSLIAGGTDTQYF. In nucleotides, the CDR3 is TGTGCCAGCAGCCTTATAGCGGGAGGGACAGATACGCAGTATTTT. The V and J genes are TRBV12-3 or TRBV12-4 and TRBJ2-3; 11 nucleotides line up with TRBD2. This CDR3 is 15 amino acids long. V was pared by 6 bases and J by 3 bases, with 5 bases of the junction left unmatched.

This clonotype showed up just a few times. In nucleotides, the CDR3 is TGCGCCAGCAGGGTGCGGCGGGAGGGCAATGAGCAGTTCTTC. It yields the protein CASRVRREGNEQFF. J is TRBJ2-1 and V is TRBV5-1, with 9 bases identical to TRBD2. Unmatched junction bases numbered 6, after V lost 5 bases and J lost 6 bases. CDR3 length: 14 amino acids. CDR1 SGHRS and CDR2 YFSETQ come from the germline V gene.

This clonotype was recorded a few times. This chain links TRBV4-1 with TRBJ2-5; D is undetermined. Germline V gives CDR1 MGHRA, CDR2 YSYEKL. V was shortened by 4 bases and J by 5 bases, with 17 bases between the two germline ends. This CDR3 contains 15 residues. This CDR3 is CASSPRGDGYETQYF. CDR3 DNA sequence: TGCGCCAGCAGCCCCCGTGGGGATGGCTACGAGACCCAGTACTTC.